The TCR beta chain described here comes from a study of blood T cell repertoires in COVID-19. About the study: Nucleic acid was either cDNA or gDNA, and it came from T cells, B-cell-depleted T cells, or PBMCs.

The V and J ends lost 5 bases and 3 bases respectively, with 11 bases between them. The CDR3 consists of 13 residues. The germline CDR1 and CDR2 sequences are SQVTM and ANQGSEA. How the authors handled the data: Estimation of nucleated cell counts was performed using reference gene primer amplification. TCRdb keeps only in-frame clones here, not all; method: immunoSEQ multiplex PCR. V, J and clone size reflect that table, while D and trimming were determined from the DNA. The table lists some 57,000 clones, about 89% of them singletons. The chain recombines TRBV29-1 with TRBJ2-1; D not resolved. This clonotype was sampled from a man between 60 and 75 years old with acute or convalescent COVID-19. Sequencing was done on a sample of peripheral blood. CDR3 coding DNA: TGCAGCGTTACCAACAGCTTCTACAATGAGCAGTTCTTC. It is translated as CSVTNSFYNEQFF.